The 8 T cell receptor beta chains reported below all come from one sample, sequenced in a study of shared clonotypes between healthy human individuals (dated by TCRdb to 2019 to 2021). Libraries were built with the immunoSEQ multiplex PCR assay. As stored in TCRdb, this immuneACCESS dataset retains in-frame rearrangements with V and J assigned. A fraction of the clones does not appear; measured against another copy, unresolved V genes explain less than half of the discrepancy, and the remainder lacks a known reason. The sample has some 240,000 clones on record, about 65% of them singletons. The ten largest clones add up to over 8.5% of the sample. Input material: memory CD4+ T cells sorted from blood. The cell subset or site label for this specimen denotes: CD45RA-negative fraction. The origin of the receptors is a man aged 25 to 40 in good health.

This clone was detected only once. V gene TRBV30 combines with J gene TRBJ2-5; TRBD2 matches 7 bases. Trimming took 4 bases from V and 2 from J; bases not matched to a gene: 7. The CDR3 is 14 amino acids. Germline lookup yields CDR1 GTSNPN and CDR2 SVGIG (reference sequence). CDR3 region: CAWNWEGRQETQYF. The CDR3 DNA follows: TGTGCCTGGAATTGGGAGGGCAGGCAAGAGACCCAGTACTTC.

This clone was seen a handful of times. The V gene is TRBV11-3, the J gene TRBJ2-1; D is ambiguous. The germline gives CDR1 SGHNT, CDR2 YENEEA. CDR3 length: 11 residues. V gave up 1 base and J gave up 10 bases, with 5 bases separating them. CDR3 loop: CASSLGSEQFF. The CDR3 coding sequence is TGTGCCAGCAGCTTAGGGAGCGAGCAGTTCTTC.

The V and J genes are TRBV28 and TRBJ1-5; D not resolved. Germline assignment: CDR1 MDHEN and CDR2 SYDVKM. V was shortened by 10 bases and J by 5 bases, with 18 bases between the two germline ends. The CDR3 contains 14 residues. The CDR3: CATSGRFRDQPQHF. The DNA for the CDR3 is TGTGCCACTAGCGGCAGGTTTCGGGATCAGCCCCAGCATTTT.

This clone was counted a few times. The chain recombines TRBV5-1 with TRBJ2-2, with a possible D match to TRBD1 (6 bases). V dropped 5 bases and J dropped 4 bases, with 9 bases sitting between them. The CDR3 totals 13 residues. Germline CDR1 is SGHRS and CDR2 is YFSETQ. CDR3 in amino acids: CASSQGSTGELFF. The DNA for the CDR3 is TGCGCCAGCAGTCAGGGGTCCACCGGGGAGCTGTTTTTT. Drawing the rest from reference TRBV5-1 and TRBJ2-2, the complete variable domain is KAGVTQTPRYLIKTRGQQVTLSCSPISGHRSVSWYQQTPGQGLQFLFEYFSETQRNKGNFPGRFSGRQFSNSRSEMNVSTLELGDSALYLCASSQGSTGELFFGEGSRLTVL.

The chain employs TRBV7-9 and TRBJ2-2; D is perhaps TRBD1 (5 bases). CDR1 SEHNR and CDR2 FQNEAQ come from the germline V gene (reference sequence). Trimming pared 2 bases from V and 4 bases from J, leaving 11 bases between. CDR3 length: 15 residues. The CDR3 sequence: CASSLFQGSTGELFF. In DNA, the CDR3 is TGTGCCAGCAGCTTATTCCAGGGAAGCACCGGGGAGCTGTTTTTT.

This sequence joins TRBV10-3 and TRBJ1-3; no clear D. V was clipped by 5 bases and J by 0 bases, with 11 bases between them. Germline values: CDR1 ENHRY, CDR2 SYGVKD. This CDR3 is built from 15 residues. The CDR3 nucleotides read TGTGCCATCAGTCTGGGTCAGAACTCTGGAAACACCATATATTTT. This codes for CAISLGQNSGNTIYF.

V and J are TRBV18 and TRBJ2-1, with 11 bases matching TRBD1. The length of the CDR3 is 17 residues. Germline CDR1 and CDR2: KGHSH and LQKENI. Losses at the gene ends were 6 bases for V and 7 bases for J; bases not matched to a gene: 14. CDR3 nucleotides: TGTGCCAGCTCCGGGGGATTGGGACAGGGGGACAATAATGAGCAGTTCTTC. Amino acid sequence: CASSGGLGQGDNNEQFF.

V usage is TRBV5-1 and J usage is TRBJ2-5; no firm D call. Deletions cut 4 bases from V and 4 bases from J, with 14 bases between. The CDR3 length is 14 residues. CDR1 and CDR2 from the germline V gene are SGHRS and YFSETQ. This CDR3 is CASSAPEEGETQYF. CDR3 in DNA: TGCGCCAGCAGCGCGCCAGAGGAAGGAGAGACCCAGTACTTC.